Listed below are T cell receptor beta chains from one sample, sequenced in a study of blood T cell repertoires in COVID-19. Sequencing was performed with immunoSEQ multiplex PCR; in TCRdb, only in-frame clones are kept and a portion is missing. The sample carries approximately 160,000 clones, approximately 86% recorded once. Sequencing used peripheral blood. These receptors were obtained from a man aged 45-65 years with active or convalescent COVID-19. The CDR3 runs from the conserved cysteine through the conserved F or W. The D gene is left open where the match is weak. Some rows have no size entry. The others give once, few or many, or a class for an expanded clone.

CDR3 protein	CDR3 DNA	V gene	J gene	D gene	clone size
CASSSRQGSNYGYTF	TGTGCCAGCAGCAGCCGACAGGGGTCTAACTATGGCTACACCTTC	TRBV9	TRBJ1-2	TRBD1	-
CASSTSATDTQYF	TGCGCCAGCAGCACTAGCGCCACAGATACGCAGTATTTT	TRBV5-1	TRBJ2-3	TRBD2	-
CASSFQGTDTQYF	TGTGCCAGCAGTTTTCAGGGCACAGATACGCAGTATTTT	TRBV12-3/TRBV12-4	TRBJ2-3	-	-
CSAYDIGAFF	TGCAGTGCCTACGACATCGGCGCTTTCTTT	TRBV20-1	TRBJ1-1	-	-
CASSTWEGVGGYTF	TGTGCCAGCAGTACCTGGGAGGGTGTCGGAGGCTACACCTTC	TRBV28	TRBJ1-2	-	-
CARSPDREGEKLFF	TGTGCCAGAAGTCCGGACAGGGAGGGCGAAAAACTGTTTTTT	TRBV7-5	TRBJ1-4	-	few
CASSQETTGGWTGELFF	TGCGCCAGCAGCCAAGAAACCACAGGGGGCTGGACCGGGGAGCTGTTTTTT	TRBV4-1	TRBJ2-2	TRBD1	-
CASSEDHDFEQYF	TGTGCCAGCAGTGAAGACCATGACTTCGAGCAGTACTTC	TRBV6-1	TRBJ2-7	-	-
CASSQDGGVVEKLFF	TGTGCCAGCAGCCAAGACGGGGGAGTTGTTGAAAAACTGTTTTTT	TRBV4-2	TRBJ1-4	-	-
CSVATAGLQYF	TGCAGCGTGGCGACCGCAGGGTTACAGTACTTC	TRBV29-1	TRBJ2-7	-	-